The 4 T cell receptor beta chains reported below all come from one sample, sequenced in a study of T cells in tumors after PD-1 blockade (dated by TCRdb to about 2019). The library came from the immunoSEQ multiplex PCR assay. TCRdb re-hosts the immuneACCESS table, in-frame sequences only. Its copies lack some clones; in the studies checked, an unresolved V gene accounts for under half of them, and the cause for the rest is not known. Counted in this sample were 9,000 to 15,000 clones; 60% to 70% of them appeared once. The ten largest clonotypes hold roughly 16% of the sample. The intended sense of this specimen's time point label: before anti-PD-1 therapy. The sequences come from tumor tissue, collected before anti-PD-1 treatment. The receptors were sampled from a human donor with basal cell carcinoma.

By frequency in the sample, this clone is medium-sized (0.01 to 0.1%). The chain couples TRBV23-1 to TRBJ2-2; 11 nucleotides line up with TRBD1. TRBV23-1 is identified as an open reading frame with a role that is uncertain. The CDR3 consists of 17 residues. J gave up 6 bases and V 0 bases, and 6 bases lay outside the gene matches. Here the CDR3 DNA reads TGCGCCAGCAGTCAATCTAAGGGACAGGGGGTTTCCGGGGAGCTGTTTTTT. Translation gives CASSQSKGQGVSGELFF.

This clone was seen only a few times. The V and J genes are TRBV1 and TRBJ2-2; the table's D call of TRBD1 was not tested on the DNA. TRBV1 is given as a pseudogene. CDR3 size: 13 residues. The CDR3 DNA reads as TGCACCAGCAGTCAGGGGCGGGCCGGGGAGCTGTTTTTT. Amino acids: CTSSQGRAGELFF.

V and J are TRBV5-5 and TRBJ2-2, with 10 bases lining up with TRBD2. This CDR3 is built from 15 residues. Per the germline V gene, CDR1 is SGHKS and CDR2 is YYEKEE (reference sequence). With 4 bases clipped from V and 5 bases from J, the junction kept 5 bases outside the gene matches. CDR3 sequence (DNA): TGTGCCAGCAGCCCCTCTAGCGGGAGAACCGGGGAGCTGTTTTTT. It yields the protein CASSPSSGRTGELFF.

Judged by abundance, this clone is medium-sized. V gene TRBV10-3 combines with J gene TRBJ1-3; no definite D call. V lost 3 bases and J 0 bases, leaving 6 bases between the germline ends. This CDR3 contains 14 residues. Germline CDR1 and CDR2: ENHRY and SYGVKD. CDR3 loop: CAISDNLSGNTIYF. In DNA, the CDR3 is TGTGCCATCAGTGATAACCTCTCTGGAAACACCATATATTTT.